This T cell receptor beta chain originates from a study of response to subunit inactivated influenza vaccine. CDR3 length: 13 residues. CDR1 and CDR2 (germline): SGHTA, FQGNSA. V was cut by 5 bases and J by 3 bases, with 9 bases left in between. A single record per CDR3 protein comes from TCRdb applying MiXCR to the RT-PCR reads. This sample has about 540,000 distinct CDR3 sequences, with less than 25% found just once. This clonotype was observed a few times. These sequences were also reported in another study, on T cells expressing NK-cell markers. That work adds: TCR beta libraries carry UMIs added by 5'RACE template switching.

The sequencing used CD4+ T cells sorted from PBMCs, collected 12 days after vaccination. The sequence was obtained from a man aged 45 to 65 who received an inactivated influenza vaccine. The chain recombines TRBV7-2 with TRBJ2-3; no firm D call. The CDR3 DNA reads as TGTGCCAGCAGCCGGACGTATACAGATACGCAGTATTTT. Translated: CASSRTYTDTQYF.